A single sample is the source of the 8 T cell receptor beta chains below, sequenced in a study of regulatory T cells in long-lasting Graves disease. Construction of TCR beta libraries relied on iRepertoire HTBI primers and on Arm-PCR targeting CDR3 regions. TCRdb independently ran MiXCR on the multiplex PCR reads; one entry per CDR3 protein. This table has approximately 440,000 distinct CDR3 sequences, about a sixth appearing once. The time point is: newly diagnosed GD, antithyroid drugs for less than 3 months. The TCR library was made from RNA extracted from PBMCs. The same sample was also studied in work on T cells in Graves' hyperthyroidism and ophthalmopathy.

The material sequenced was peripheral blood mononuclear cells (PBMCs), taken at new diagnosis, from a patient treated with antithyroid drugs. The receptor source for this set is a man aged 35 to 55 with Graves disease.

This clonotype was detected many times. The gene calls are TRBV4-2 and TRBJ2-7; D perhaps matches TRBD1 (6 bases). Germline CDR1 reads LGHNA; CDR2 reads YNFKEQ. The CDR3 extends over 15 amino acids. The V end lost 3 bases, the J end lost 0 bases, and 12 bases lay between the germline ends. The CDR3 is CASSQTSDSSYEQYF. DNA for the CDR3: TGTGCCAGCAGCCAGACGTCGGACAGCTCCTACGAGCAGTACTTC.

This clonotype was picked up many times. J is TRBJ2-2 and V is TRBV28, with 9 bases that match TRBD1. V gave up 10 bases and J gave up 2 bases; unmatched junction bases: 5. The CDR3 loop spans 14 amino acids. Germline V lookup: CDR1 MDHEN, CDR2 SYDVKM. The CDR3 DNA follows: TGTGCCATCGGACAGGGGTCAAACACCGGGGAGCTGTTTTTT. Translating gives CAIGQGSNTGELFF.

Ten or more counts support this clonotype. This sequence joins TRBV3-1 and TRBJ2-2, with unresolved D. The V end was cut by 4 bases, the J end by 3 bases, with 12 bases between. The CDR3 runs to 15 residues. Germline-derived CDR1 and CDR2 are LGHDT and YNNKEL (reference sequence). CDR3 amino acids: CASSPPVRDTGELFF. CDR3 nucleotide sequence: TGTGCCAGCAGCCCTCCTGTTCGGGACACCGGGGAGCTGTTTTTT. Full variable domain (missing parts from reference TRBV3-1 and TRBJ2-2): DTAVSQTPKYLVTQMGNDKSIKCEQNLGHDTMYWYKQDSKKFLKIMFSYNNKELIINETVPNRFSPKSPDKAHLNLHINSLELGDSAVYFCASSPPVRDTGELFFGEGSRLTVL.

Only a few counts were recorded for this clonotype. This chain connects TRBV20-1 to TRBJ1-4; TRBD1 is a possible D gene (5 bases). Germline V CDR1 and CDR2: DFQATT, SNEGSKA (reference sequence). V was pared by 0 bases and J by 7 bases, with 15 bases between. The CDR3 is 15 amino acids. CDR3 in amino acids: CSARDAGSEGEKLFF. The CDR3 DNA sequence: TGCAGTGCTAGAGATGCAGGGTCGGAAGGTGAAAAACTGTTTTTT.

This clonotype has only a few counts. The chain combines TRBV19 with TRBJ2-7; D is undetermined. CDR1 LNHDA and CDR2 SQIVND come from the germline V gene (reference sequence). CDR3 length: 14 amino acids. V was trimmed by 3 bases and J by 5 bases, leaving 14 bases between them. This chain's CDR3 is CASSMNGRSHEQYF. CDR3 nucleotide sequence: TGTGCCAGTAGTATGAATGGCAGATCCCACGAGCAGTACTTC. Filled out from reference TRBV19 and TRBJ2-7, the complete variable domain reads DGGITQSPKYLFRKEGQNVTLSCEQNLNHDAMYWYRQDPGQGLRLIYYSQIVNDFQKGDIAEGYSVSREKKESFPLTVTSAQKNPTAFYLCASSMNGRSHEQYFGPGTRLTVT.

This clonotype was detected a few times. Here the CDR3 DNA reads TGTGCCAGCAGCTTTGGGACAAACCAAGAGACCCAGTACTTC. Protein sequence: CASSFGTNQETQYF. The J gene is TRBJ2-1, the V gene TRBV7-9, with a tentative D call TRBD1 (6 bases). TRBJ2-5 matches the DNA end more closely, so the J call is doubtful. This CDR3 is built from 14 residues. The germline CDR1 and CDR2 sequences are SEHNR and FQNEAQ (reference sequence).

This rearrangement joins TRBV20-1 to TRBJ2-7; D gene unclear. CDR1 DFQATT and CDR2 SNEGSKA come from the germline V gene (reference sequence). The CDR3 has 12 residues. Trimming took off 3 bases at V and 5 bases at J, with 11 bases between the two ends. The CDR3 DNA is TGCAGTGCTAGGCTGGGTTCACACGAGCAGTACTTC. Amino acid sequence: CSARLGSHEQYF.

This clonotype was seen only a few times. Here the CDR3 DNA reads TGTGCCAGCAGAAGACTAGCGGGAAACACCGGGGAGCTGTTTTTT. It encodes CASRRLAGNTGELFF. The J gene is TRBJ2-2, the V gene TRBV7-3, with TRBD2 matching 11 bases. This CDR3 contains 15 residues. The germline gives CDR1 SGHTA, CDR2 FQGTGA. With V trimmed by 6 bases and J by 2 bases, 2 bases remained unmatched.